This T cell receptor beta chain stems from a study of T cell clonality in common variable immunodeficiency. Study findings and constraints: Repertoire-complication correlations in CVID were limited by patient heterogeneity. In common variable immunodeficiency, TCR beta chains reportedly carried fewer deletions and N-nucleotide insertions. CVID subjects had higher TCRbeta clonality than healthy controls, most marked in about a third.

In germline, CDR1 is SGHVS, CDR2 FQNEAQ. The CDR3 consists of 15 residues. The J segment lost 6 bases and the V segment lost 2 bases, leaving 8 bases of the junction unmatched. Blood came from CVID subjects not ill and not taking immunomodulatory or immunosuppressive medication. Donors gave about 5 to 8.5 ml heparinized peripheral whole blood. Repertoires were generated with immunoSEQ multiplex PCR, while TCRdb's copy carries only in-frame clones and drops some. Altogether 15,000 to 20,000 clones were found in the sample, and no singletons occur. Turning to this clone: Its antigen is not known. The CDR3 goes on 3 residues after the read ends, and that part is filled in from the germline J gene.

The chain combines TRBV7-8 with TRBJ2-7; 9 nucleotides align to TRBD2. The receptor was isolated from a human donor with common variable immunodeficiency. The sequencing input was peripheral blood mononuclear cells. Partial CDR3 DNA: TGTGCCAGCAGCTTACAGCCGCGGGAGGGCAGCGAG. The encoded protein is CASSLQPREGSE. The full CDR3 protein reads CASSLQPREGSEQYF.